Below, one TCR beta chain is given with its context. What this receptor recognizes is not known. No qualities accompany the bases; no much larger clone lies one base away. The treatment or condition label on this specimen signifies: live attenuated yellow fever vaccine strain. Two biological replicates of bulk PBMCs were collected at each blood-draw timepoint. A standard Ficoll-Paque protocol was used to isolate PBMCs from peripheral blood. TriZol was used to extract RNA from bulk PBMCs, from CD4 and CD8 fractions, and from dextramer-positive and dextramer-negative fractions. These data belong to a study of T cells after yellow fever vaccination (dated by TCRdb to about 2019). Broadly, across the study: Libraries from fractions with low cell numbers were prepared with the SMART-Seq v4 Ultra Low Input RNA kit. Bulk TCR alpha and beta repertoires were sequenced longitudinally to track T-cell clones before and after primary and booster YFV17D yellow fever vaccination. Two healthy male donors, one aged 18 to 30 and one aged 30 to 39 years, were included in the cohort. Bulk PBMC replicates and cell subsets were isolated from blood drawn at multiple timepoints before and after both primary and secondary immunization.

Sequencing was carried out with an Illumina NovaSeq 6000. Synthesis of TCR cDNA relied on 5'RACE template switching, a step that introduced a universal primer site along with unique molecular identifiers. Priming for cDNA synthesis came from both the TCR alpha and TCR beta constant segments. Library amplification involved two PCR steps, and the second step added sample barcodes and sequencing adapters. Sequencing of the libraries was done on either Illumina HiSeq 2500 (2x100 bp) or NovaSeq (2x150 bp). Concerning the study's data processing: MIGEC handled demultiplexing of reads and collapsing into UMI consensus sequences, while MiXCR performed V(D)J alignment. Vaccine-responding clonotypes were defined with edgeR using replicate PBMC samples, requiring FDR below 0.01 and a log2 fold change above 5 up to day 15. Bulk clonotypes were assigned CD4 or CD8 identity according to which sequenced CD4 or CD8 repertoire held them at higher abundance. TCRdb ran its own pipeline on the public reads, namely fastp trimming at Q25 and MiXCR clone calling, and kept in-frame beta chains. All rows with the same CDR3 protein become a single entry with the most common DNA and genes. The V and J calls reflect TCRdb's pipeline rather than the authors' work. For this sample the table gives around 310,000 distinct CDR3 sequences, of which approximately 4% were detected only once. The top ten constitute approximately 19% of the sample.

Points the paper makes about the study in general: Computational filtering was required because FACS-sorted repertoires could contain abundant contaminating clonotypes from the bulk population. After the booster, most of the clones that had expanded following primary vaccination were detected again (approximately 96% of CD4 and around 90% of CD8), which suggests that memory was broadly maintained. Because the study included only two donors, the extent to which the findings can be generalized is limited. A small fraction of clonotypes showed up in both the CD4 and CD8 compartments, probably as a result of convergent recombination. Compared with the primary T-cell response, the secondary T-cell response was weaker but faster, peaking on day 5 rather than day 15.

Clipping removes 4 bases from V and 7 bases from J, with 11 as the unmatched junction base count. The CDR3 runs 16 residues from the cysteine to the phenylalanine. Only the CDR3 portion is preserved as DNA: 48 bases, with reading frame beginning at the first base. CDR1 SGDLS and CDR2 YYNGEE were looked up in the germline V gene. Recombination connected TRBV9 to TRBJ2-1; 10 central nucleotides agree with TRBD2. The starting material was PBMCs, obtained 15 days after the yellow fever booster vaccination. This receptor was identified in a man in his late teens or twenties who received the YFV17D yellow fever vaccine. In nucleotides, the sequence is TGTGCCAGCAGCTCTTTCCATAGCGGGGGGTCAAATGAGCAGTTCTTC. It is translated as CASSSFHSGGSNEQFF.